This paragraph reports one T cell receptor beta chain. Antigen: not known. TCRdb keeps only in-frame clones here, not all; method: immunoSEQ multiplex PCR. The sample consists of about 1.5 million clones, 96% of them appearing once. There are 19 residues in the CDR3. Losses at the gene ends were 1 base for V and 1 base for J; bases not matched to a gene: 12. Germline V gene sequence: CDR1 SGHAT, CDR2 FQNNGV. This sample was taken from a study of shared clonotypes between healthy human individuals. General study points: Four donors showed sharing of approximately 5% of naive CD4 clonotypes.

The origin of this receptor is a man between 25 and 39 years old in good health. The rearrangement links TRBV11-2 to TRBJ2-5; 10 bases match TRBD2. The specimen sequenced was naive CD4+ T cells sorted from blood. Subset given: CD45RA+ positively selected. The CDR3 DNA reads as TGTGCCAGCAGCTTAGTGACTTTAGCTAGCGGGAGCCGCCAAGAGACCCAGTACTTC. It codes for CASSLVTLASGSRQETQYF.